The present TCR beta chain was sequenced within a study of PD-1 blockade in classical Hodgkin lymphoma. This table comes from immunoSEQ multiplex PCR, and its TCRdb copy is limited to in-frame clones, with some not included. The sample lists some 10,000 clones, roughly 76% occurring once. Study-wide results and limits: Those patients who began receiving nivolumab less than 1 year after ASCT had lower diversity, and they were excluded. Similar baseline diversity was found in complete responders and newly diagnosed patients. Differences between repertoires have undefined causes, possibly disease activity or prior therapy.

The CDR3 runs 15 residues. V trimming: 8 bases; J trimming: 8 bases; junction bases outside the gene matches: 14. The germline CDR1 and CDR2 sequences are SNHLY and FYNNEI. Concerning this clone: Its target is unknown.

There was relapse after autologous stem cell transplantation in every patient, and there was variation in brentuximab vedotin exposure. The specimen was peripheral blood mononuclear cells (PBMCs), collected at baseline. The chain carries TRBV2 and TRBJ2-3; TRBD1 matches at 9 bases. This TCR was sampled from a human donor with classical Hodgkin lymphoma. The CDR3 sequence: CASEPGQGRSSTQYF. The CDR3, as DNA: TGTGCCAGCGAACCGGGACAGGGTCGTTCTAGTACGCAGTATTTT.